This TCR beta chain derives from a study of identical twins listed by TCRdb under 2016. Looking at the study overall: TCR alpha and beta repertoires from monozygotic twins, unrelated adults of various ages and cord blood were deep-sequenced to test whether fetal clonotypes persist. To rule out contamination, the twin experiments were replicated at different times with different library preparation protocols. The paper as a whole reports these results and caveats: In monozygotic twins, recombination models systematically underestimated out-of-frame TCR alpha sharing, but the models matched the sharing seen between unrelated individuals. Because the same donors could not be followed over many years, conclusions were based on cross-sectional statistical analysis. In beta out-of-frame sequences, excess twin sharing was weaker, because having fewer shared sequences lowered the signal-to-noise ratio. Fewer insertions were carried by abundant cord blood beta clonotypes; a weaker similar trend was observed in young adult naive repertoires, while no such trend was observed in memory repertoires. Compared with coincidental sharing between unrelated individuals, out-of-frame TCR alpha sequences shared between twins showed an excess of sequences with low generation probability. Zero-insertion analyses could be partly confounded by invariant T cells such as MAIT and iNKT, though diverse VJ usage argued against such confounding for most clonotypes.

Its CDR3 holds 13 amino acids, cysteine through phenylalanine. CDR3 DNA is the only sequence kept; it has 39 bases, read in frame from the first base. The germline V gene provides CDR1 SGHVS and CDR2 FNYEAQ. V is shortened by 1 base, J by 5 bases, and the region joining them spans 8 bases. Every donor was a healthy Caucasian. The twin cohort consisted of three pairs of female monozygotic twins, all aged roughly 18 to 30 years. Positive isolation kits from Invitrogen were used to isolate the CD4+ and CD8+ T cell populations. The table lists this clonotype with many counts. Its target antigen remains unknown. Base qualities are not at hand, and no much larger clone is one base apart. The library was built by means of 5' RACE. The run used an Illumina HiSeq 2000. Template switching introduced a universal primer binding site; the final cDNA contained a unique molecular identifier, enabling accurate counting of TCR cDNA molecules. Specific primers in the conserved constant-segment region were used to synthesize first-strand cDNA for the TCR alpha and beta chains. To control for contamination, every cDNA library was double barcoded, receiving both a SMART-Mk sample barcode and Illumina barcodes. TruSeq adapter sequences along with Illumina sample barcodes were introduced in two successive PCR steps. The Illumina HiSeq platform was used with custom primers to sequence TCR alpha and beta cDNA libraries. On the authors' methods: Unique molecular identifiers were extracted from raw reads with MiGEC, and CDR3 positions were determined with MiXCR. Recombination models were inferred per individual with the repgenHMM and IGoR tools using an EM algorithm. Shared clonotypes were analyzed with the tcR package in R, and sharing was normalized by the product of cloneset sizes. To study raw recombination without the effects of thymic and clonal selection, out-of-frame nonproductive sequences were analyzed. The public reads were reprocessed in TCRdb via fastp at Q25 and MiXCR, keeping in-frame beta chains. Every CDR3 protein is listed once, alongside the most common genes and DNA of its rows. The V and J calls come from TCRdb's annotation, not from the publication. This sample holds about 220,000 distinct CDR3 sequences; 7% to 8.5% were observed only once. Together, the top ten hold around 5% of the sample.

These sequences were also reported in another study, on yellow fever vaccine responses in identical twins. The other study reports the following: The authors reported that the T cell response to vaccination in identical twins appeared partly convergent and partly personalized. In identical twins, the study followed T cell clones that responded to the vaccine with precision.

Sequencing was performed on CD8+ T cells sorted from blood. This TCR came from a woman younger than 35 in good health. Here the chain combines TRBV7-6 and TRBJ1-1; confidence is insufficient to name the D gene. The DNA sequence is as follows: TGTGCCAGCAGCTTAGGGGAGGGTACTGAAGCTTTCTTT. The translation is CASSLGEGTEAFF.